This T cell receptor (beta chain) was retrieved from a study of T-cell reconstitution after alpha-beta-depleted transplantation in children. Study conclusions and caveats: From newly produced T cells came most of the T-cell counts and diversity one year after transplant. Elevated TCRbeta diversity at day 60 was traced, in some patients, to surviving recipient T cells and thymic progenitors. By about two months after transplant, alpha-beta T cells reportedly arose from several hundred graft clones that had expanded.

The germline V gene encodes CDR1 MNHEY and CDR2 SMNVEV (reference sequence). The CDR3 has 11 amino acids. V was shortened by 3 bases and J by 7 bases, with 4 bases between the two germline ends. This clonotype has a count of ten or more. Its antigen is undetermined. The TCRbeta library incorporated unique molecular identifiers. MiXCR was run by TCRdb on the PCR reads, yielding one entry per CDR3 protein. The top ten hold less than 3.5% of the sample, which has 200,000 to 300,000 distinct CDR3 sequences, about 23% seen once. Material: PBMCs, obtained before TCRalphabeta/CD19-depleted stem cell transplant. The V gene is TRBV27, the J gene TRBJ2-1; D call uncertain. This receptor was taken from a girl aged 2-10 years with Fanconi anemia, due to receive a stem cell transplant. This chain's CDR3 is CASSLRNEQFF. Written as DNA, the CDR3 is TGTGCCAGCAGTTTGAGGAATGAGCAGTTCTTC.